The rows below give T cell receptor beta chains drawn from one sample of a study of Graves' ophthalmopathy and Graves' hyperthyroidism. Each CDR3 protein gets one entry after TCRdb re-called the multiplex PCR reads with MiXCR. The sample lists about 380,000 distinct CDR3 sequences, 15% occurring once. Sequencing was carried out using peripheral blood. The receptors come from a woman younger than 35 with stable Graves' hyperthyroidism. Both conserved end residues are part of each CDR3. The D gene is left open where the match is weak. Only some rows state a clone size, as once, few, many or a class for expanded clones.

TGTGCCAGCAGTACCGGGACCAACTATGGCTACACCTTC CASSTGTNYGYTF TRBV12-3/TRBV12-4 many - TRBJ1-2
TGTGCCAGCAGTTACTCCCGAGGCTACACCTTC CASSYSRGYTF TRBV6-2/TRBV6-3 many - TRBJ1-2
TGTGCCAGCTACGCCCACGGGGAAGCCTACGAGCAGTACTTC CASYAHGEAYEQYF TRBV6-1 many - TRBJ2-7
TGTGCCAGCAGTTCCCCCCAAGGGGTCTATGGCTACACCTTC CASSSPQGVYGYTF TRBV6-5 many - TRBJ1-2
TGCGCCAGCAGCTTCCCAGGGTTGTGGGACGGCTACACCTTC CASSFPGLWDGYTF TRBV5-1 many - TRBJ1-2
TGTGCCAGCAGTTTATCCCGCATGTCGGAGACCCAGTACTTC CASSLSRMSETQYF TRBV27 many - TRBJ2-5
TGTGCCAGCCGGACAGGGAGAGAGCAGTACTTC CASRTGREQYF TRBV6-2/TRBV6-3 many TRBD1 TRBJ2-7
TGTGCCAGCAACCGGGGGGGTTTTAATCAGCCCCAGCATTTT CASNRGGFNQPQHF TRBV12-3/TRBV12-4 - - TRBJ1-5
TGTGCCAGCAGCTTATTTGTTGGGAAAGCGGGGGTAGTTAACACCGGGGAGCTGTTTTTT CASSLFVGKAGVVNTGELFF TRBV7-2 few TRBD2 TRBJ2-2
TGTGCCAGCAGCTTATCCCCAGGGTTGAACACTGAAGCTTTCTTT CASSLSPGLNTEAFF TRBV7-3 many - TRBJ1-1
TGCGCCAGCAGCCCCCGGGACACCCCCCCCGAGCAGTACTTC CASSPRDTPPEQYF TRBV4-1 - - TRBJ2-7
TGTGCCATCAGGGGACAGCAGTTAACTGAAGCTTTCTTT CAIRGQQLTEAFF TRBV10-3 - TRBD1 TRBJ1-1
TGCAGCGTTGGAATGGGGCCCAACTATGGCTACACCTTC CSVGMGPNYGYTF TRBV29-1 many - TRBJ1-2
TGTGCCAGCAGTGAATGGGGTGGAAACACCATATATTTT CASSEWGGNTIYF TRBV25-1 many - TRBJ1-3
TGCAGTGCTAGGATTGCGGACGAGCAGTACTTC CSARIADEQYF TRBV20-1 many - TRBJ2-7
TGTGCCAGTAGTATTGGGACAGGGGAGGGCGAGCAGTACTTC CASSIGTGEGEQYF TRBV19 many TRBD1 TRBJ2-7
TGTGCCAGCAGCTCTAGGGGTGGGGGAAGAAACACTGAAGCTTTCTTT CASSSRGGGRNTEAFF TRBV11-2 many - TRBJ1-1
TGTGCCAGCACCCAGCGCGACAGAAATCAGCCCCAGCATTTT CASTQRDRNQPQHF TRBV12-3/TRBV12-4 - - TRBJ1-5
TGTGCCAGCAGTCCAGCAGGGCAGGACCAAGAGACCCAGTACTTC CASSPAGQDQETQYF TRBV27 - - TRBJ2-5
TGTGCCAGTAATGAGGGGGGGACTGAAGCTTTCTTT CASNEGGTEAFF TRBV19 many - TRBJ1-1
TGTGCCAGCAGCTTGGACACCCTGGAGGAGACCCAGTACTTC CASSLDTLEETQYF TRBV7-2 - - TRBJ2-5
TGTGCCAGCAGTCGCACTACCGGGACAGAAAACTATGGCTACACCTTC CASSRTTGTENYGYTF TRBV6-1 many TRBD1 TRBJ1-2
TGTGCCAGTAGCGAGGGGGCGGACTATGGCTACACCTTC CASSEGADYGYTF TRBV19 many TRBD1 TRBJ1-2
TGTGCCAGCATTCTCGGACTAGCGGGGACCCCCTTCACGGAGGGTGAGAAGTTCTTC CASILGLAGTPFTEGEKFF TRBV6-2/TRBV6-3 few TRBD2 TRBJ2-1
TGTGCCAGCAGTCCCGTAAACTCCTACGAGCAGTACTTC CASSPVNSYEQYF TRBV2 many - TRBJ2-7
TGTGCCAGCTCACCACCCGGGACCGGGGACCCTGAAGCTTTCTTT CASSPPGTGDPEAFF TRBV18 few - TRBJ1-1
TGCGCCAGCAGCCCGGCCGGGACAGGGGGCGGGGAGACCCAGTACTTC CASSPAGTGGGETQYF TRBV5-1 many TRBD1 TRBJ2-5
TGTGCCATCAGCGAGCATCGCGGGGGCCTAGACGAGCAGTACTTC CAISEHRGGLDEQYF TRBV10-3 many - TRBJ2-7
TGCGCCAGCAGGCTACAGGGGGCAATCACTGAAGCTTTCTTT CASRLQGAITEAFF TRBV5-1 many TRBD1 TRBJ1-1
TGTGCCAGCAGCTCGTCCACAGGGGAGTCCTACGAGCAGTACTTC CASSSSTGESYEQYF TRBV11-2 - TRBD1 TRBJ2-7
TGTGCCAGCACCGTGAGGGGGTCCTACGAGCAGTACTTC CASTVRGSYEQYF TRBV6-1 many - TRBJ2-7
TGTGCCAGCCGACCGACGCAGGGGGCTTACGAGCAGTACTTC CASRPTQGAYEQYF TRBV6-1 many TRBD1 TRBJ2-7
TGTGCCAGTACTTCGCTGGGGACAGGGTATGGCTACACCTTC CASTSLGTGYGYTF TRBV19 few TRBD1 TRBJ1-2
TGTGCCAGCAGCTCCCTGAGCCCGACGGAGACCCAGTACTTC CASSSLSPTETQYF TRBV7-9 many - TRBJ2-5
TGTGCCAGCAGTCCGAATCGGGCCGGTAACACTGAAGCTTTCTTT CASSPNRAGNTEAFF TRBV12-3/TRBV12-4 many - TRBJ1-1
TGCGCCAGCAGCTTGGCCATCGGAAATTATGGCTACACCTTC CASSLAIGNYGYTF TRBV5-1 - - TRBJ1-2
TGTGCCAGTCAGGACAGGGGTGATGGCTACACCTTC CASQDRGDGYTF TRBV2 many TRBD1 TRBJ1-2
TGTGCCAGCAGCTTAGGGGGATACTCTGGAAACACCATATATTTT CASSLGGYSGNTIYF TRBV7-9 - - TRBJ1-3
TGTGCCAGCAGTCGCCGGGACAGCAACACTGAAGCTTTCTTT CASSRRDSNTEAFF TRBV6-1 many TRBD1 TRBJ1-1
TGTGCCAGCAGCTTCCCGACAGGGAAAGCTTTCTTT CASSFPTGKAFF TRBV12-3/TRBV12-4 - TRBD1 TRBJ1-1
TGCAGCGTCGGACAGGGGCGAACCTATGGCTACACCTTC CSVGQGRTYGYTF TRBV29-1 many TRBD1 TRBJ1-2
TGTGCCAGCAGTGAATCTCAGGGGCAACAAGAGACCCAGTACTTC CASSESQGQQETQYF TRBV6-1 few - TRBJ2-5
TGTGCCAGCAGCTACCGGGACGGCGGTCCGAATGTCGCTTTCTTT CASSYRDGGPNVAFF TRBV13 many - TRBJ1-1
TGTGCCAGCAGCGTAGGGCCGACAGACCGAAACTACGAGCAGTACTTC CASSVGPTDRNYEQYF TRBV9 many - TRBJ2-7
TGTGCCAGCGCGGGACAGGTACAAGAGACCCAGTACTTC CASAGQVQETQYF TRBV2 - TRBD1 TRBJ2-5
TGCAGTGCTAGGGTCCCGACAGGGGGCCTTGAAGCTTTCTTT CSARVPTGGLEAFF TRBV20-1 few TRBD1 TRBJ1-1
TGTGCCAGCAGCTTAGTAGGGTGGGGGGCCCCTGAAGCTTTCTTT CASSLVGWGAPEAFF TRBV7-2 many - TRBJ1-1
TGTGCCAGCAGTTTAGGCCCATATAGACGGGGAAGGGGCACTGAAGCTTTCTTT CASSLGPYRRGRGTEAFF TRBV12-3/TRBV12-4 many - TRBJ1-1
TGTGCCAGCACTCATCTAAATTCACCCCTCCACTTT CASTHLNSPLHF TRBV6-1 many - TRBJ1-6
TGTGCCAGCAGCCGGACTAGCGGGTCTGTGGGGGAGCTGTTTTTT CASSRTSGSVGELFF TRBV12-3/TRBV12-4 many TRBD2 TRBJ2-2
TGCGCCAGCAGTGGGACCAGGACAGGGGAATACGAGCAGTACTTC CASSGTRTGEYEQYF TRBV10-1 few TRBD1 TRBJ2-7